This TCR beta chain was observed in a study of T cell repertoires and HLA-DP antigens. This CDR3 is 15 amino acids long. Trimming removed 4 bases from V and 7 bases from J; junction bases left unmatched: 7. Germline V gene data show CDR1 as SGHNT and CDR2 as YENEEA. This clone came up a few times. Its specificity is not known. The protocol was immunoSEQ multiplex PCR, while the TCRdb copy is restricted to in-frame clones and leaves out a portion. This sample yields approximately 100,000 clones, of which approximately 89% are seen a single time; 1.5% to 2% belongs to the top ten. The chain employs TRBV11-3 and TRBJ2-1; 10 nucleotides line up with TRBD2. The source material was CD4+ T cells from PBMCs. This receptor was obtained from a man between 50 and 59 years old in good health and CMV-seronegative. DNA of the CDR3: TGTGCCAGCAGCTCTCTAGCGGGGGCTCGGAATGAGCAGTTCTTC. It encodes CASSSLAGARNEQFF.